This T cell receptor beta chain is drawn from a study of T cell responses to AZD1222 COVID-19 vaccine. Study findings and constraints: Spike-specific TCR breadth rose after two AZD1222 doses, and depth rose as well.

Only in-frame clones appear in the TCRdb table, and some are missing; sequencing was by immunoSEQ multiplex PCR. The data contain more than 100,000 clones, around 92% of them singletons. The ends were cut back, 6 bases at V and 4 bases at J, with 4 bases in the middle. This CDR3 has 11 amino acids. CDR1 is MNHEY and CDR2 is SMNVEV in the germline V gene (reference sequence). As for this clone: Its matching antigen is unknown.

This TCR was recovered from an adult who received the AZD1222 COVID-19 vaccine. The sample in question was peripheral blood, obtained 28 days after the second AZD1222 dose. The chain is built from TRBV27 and TRBJ2-1, with D uncertain. CDR3: CASRWYNEQFF. As DNA, the CDR3 is TGTGCCAGCAGGTGGTACAATGAGCAGTTCTTC.